The source of this T cell receptor beta chain is a study of cytomegalovirus exposure and HLA in healthy donors. Overall study results and limits: Immune exposure was documented only through CMV serostatus. Overall, approximately 180 TCR beta chains were annotated as cytomegalovirus-associated.

In this sample, this clone turned up once. Antigen unknown. At sampling all donors were nominally healthy, likely with unrecorded immune exposures. The PCR contained 60 Vbeta and 13 Jbeta primers. Assay used: immunoSEQ multiplex PCR; TCRdb lists only in-frame clones, some missing. Of 64,000 or so clones listed, 70% to 80% are singletons. The V gene lost 3 bases and the J gene lost 0 bases, with 9 bases spanning the gap. The CDR3 sequence is 15 residues long. CDR1 is ENHRY and CDR2 is SYGVKD in the germline V gene. The sequencing sample was made of PBMCs. The TCR sequence derives from a woman between 50 and 59 years old in good health and CMV-seropositive. The chain combines TRBV10-3 with TRBJ1-5; D is perhaps TRBD1 (5 bases). Here the CDR3 reads CAISDSGGSNQPQHF. In DNA, the CDR3 is TGTGCCATCAGTGATTCGGGGGGTAGCAATCAGCCCCAGCATTTT.